Shown below are 21 T cell receptor beta chains from a single sample sequenced in a study of lymphopenia after photon versus proton radiotherapy. Method: immunoSEQ multiplex PCR; TCRdb's copy keeps in-frame clones and lacks some. The data contain tens of thousands of clones, roughly 84% of them singletons. The source material was peripheral blood, sampled from a patient treated with proton-based radiotherapy. These receptors were taken from a man aged 55 to 70 with pancreatic cancer.

The chain carries TRBV11-3 and TRBJ2-3; unclear D gene. CDR3 length: 12 residues. V gave up 3 bases and J gave up 7 bases, with 8 bases separating them. Germline V lookup: CDR1 SGHNT, CDR2 YENEEA. The CDR3 spells CASSFEGYTQYF. In nucleotides, the CDR3 is TGTGCCAGCAGCTTTGAAGGATATACGCAGTATTTT.

The table lists this clone with a few counts. The chain uses TRBV28 and TRBJ2-3; tentatively, D is TRBD1 (6 bases). Germline lookup yields CDR1 MDHEN and CDR2 SYDVKM. The CDR3 covers 15 residues. V gave up 7 bases and J gave up 0 bases, with 14 bases separating them. The CDR3 here is CASTNQGKSTDTQYF. CDR3 nucleotides: TGTGCCAGCACAAACCAGGGGAAGAGCACAGATACGCAGTATTTT.

The chain is built from TRBV28 and TRBJ1-2, with D hard to call. Germline V CDR1 and CDR2: MDHEN, SYDVKM. The CDR3 has 15 amino acids. The V end was cut by 5 bases, the J end by 1 base, with 14 bases between. CDR3 sequence reads: CASSPRPILNYGYTF. For the CDR3, the DNA is TGTGCCAGCAGTCCCAGGCCCATCCTTAACTATGGCTACACCTTC.

The chain recombines TRBV19 with TRBJ2-3; 8 bases agree with TRBD1. The germline CDR1 and CDR2 sequences are LNHDA and SQIVND (reference sequence). The CDR3 loop spans 15 amino acids. V dropped 2 bases and J dropped 3; count of bases not matched to a gene: 4. The CDR3 DNA follows: TGTGCCAGTAGTATATCAGGGGGCGCGACAGATACGCAGTATTTT. The encoded protein is CASSISGGATDTQYF.

The chain couples TRBV27 to TRBJ1-4; 10 nucleotides line up with TRBD1. The CDR3 extends over 15 amino acids. Germline V CDR1 and CDR2: MNHEY, SMNVEV (reference sequence). V was pared by 6 bases and J by 7 bases, with 8 bases of the junction left unmatched. CDR3 protein: CASRTGTGVSEKLFF. The DNA for the CDR3 is TGTGCCAGCAGGACCGGGACAGGGGTTTCTGAAAAACTGTTTTTT.

This clone was detected only once. V and J are TRBV5-1 and TRBJ1-1; D is ambiguous. Germline CDR1 reads SGHRS; CDR2 reads YFSETQ. There are 15 residues in the CDR3. Trimming removed 3 bases from V and 1 base from J, with 13 bases in between. CDR3 loop: CASSSAGVSNTEAFF. The CDR3, as DNA: TGCGCCAGCAGCTCTGCCGGCGTCTCGAACACTGAAGCTTTCTTT.

The chain carries TRBV4-2 and TRBJ2-1; D remains unclear. This CDR3 spans 14 amino acids. Trimming cost V 4 bases and J 8 bases, with 15 bases left between them. Germline values: CDR1 LGHNA, CDR2 YNFKEQ. CDR3 in amino acids: CASSRDPLRHEQFF. CDR3 DNA sequence: TGTGCCAGCAGCCGAGACCCGTTACGCCATGAGCAGTTCTTC.

The CDR3 nucleotides are TGTGCCAGCTCACCCCAACAGGGGGGCCAAGAGACCCAGTACTTC. This gives the protein CASSPQQGGQETQYF. The chain recombines TRBV18 with TRBJ2-5; TRBD1 matches 8 bases. Germline-derived CDR1 and CDR2 are KGHSH and LQKENI. Unmatched junction bases numbered 4, after V lost 3 bases and J lost 1 base. The CDR3 sequence is 15 residues long. The variable domain in full, completed from reference TRBV18 and TRBJ2-5, reads NAGVMQNPRHLVRRRGQEARLRCSPMKGHSHVYWYRQLPEEGLKFMVYLQKENIIDESGMPKERFSAEFPKEGPSILRIQQVVRGDSAAYFCASSPQQGGQETQYFGPGTRLLVL.

The chain employs TRBV28 and TRBJ2-7, with D unresolved. The CDR3 runs to 12 residues. With 6 bases removed from V and 2 bases from J, the gap between germline ends came to 8 bases. Germline-derived CDR1 and CDR2 are MDHEN and SYDVKM. The CDR3 region is CASSLYPYEQYF. Here the CDR3 DNA reads TGTGCCAGCAGCTTGTACCCCTACGAGCAGTACTTC.

The chain has TRBV19 and TRBJ1-5, with TRBD1 as a possible D gene (5 bases). Trimming shortened V by 6 bases and J by 3 bases, and 15 bases separated the two germline ends. The CDR3 runs to 15 residues. Looked up from germline, CDR1 is LNHDA and CDR2 is SQIVND (reference sequence). CDR3 residues: CASSISSGSNQPQHF. The CDR3 DNA reads TGTGCCAGTAGCATTTCCTCAGGGTCCAATCAGCCCCAGCATTTT.

The chain's CDR3 is CASSEQPSSYNEQFF. Here the CDR3 DNA reads TGTGCCAGCAGCGAACAGCCCTCCTCCTACAATGAGCAGTTCTTC. The chain links TRBV11-2 to TRBJ2-1, with D unresolved. Germline V gene sequence: CDR1 SGHAT, CDR2 FQNNGV. The CDR3 runs 15 residues. Between the trimmed V and J ends, which lost 5 bases and 0 bases, there was a span of 11 bases.

This clone was seen a handful of times. V and J are TRBV2 and TRBJ2-7; TRBD1 agrees at 11 bases. The CDR3 is 18 amino acids. Germline lookup yields CDR1 SNHLY and CDR2 FYNNEI. J gave up 2 bases and V 7 bases, and 16 bases lay outside the gene matches. The CDR3 reads CASKGTGGDSGSPYEQYF. In nucleotides, the CDR3 is TGTGCCAGCAAGGGGACAGGGGGGGATAGCGGTTCCCCCTACGAGCAGTACTTC.

V is TRBV7-9 and J is TRBJ2-5; maybe TRBD2 (6 bases). Germline CDR1 SEHNR, CDR2 FQNEAQ (reference sequence). V was pared by 5 bases and J by 4 bases, with 14 bases between. The CDR3 is 14 amino acids. CDR3 nucleotides: TGTGCCAGCAGCCCCTCTGGGGGAGGAGAGACCCAGTACTTC. Amino acids: CASSPSGGGETQYF.

Regarding this clone: One end of the junction is discordant with germline, which a read error may explain. The V gene is TRBV30, the J gene TRBJ2-3, with 8 bases identical to TRBD2. The CDR3 has 12 amino acids. CDR1 is GTSNPN, CDR2 SVGIG, per germline (reference sequence). The CDR3, as DNA: TGCTCCCTAGCGGGTGACACAGATACGCAGTATTTT. Its protein is CSLAGDTDTQYF.

This clone appeared many times. The V call is TRBV11-3, the J call TRBJ2-1; 9 bases align to TRBD2. J gave up 11 bases and V 6 bases, and 8 bases lay outside the gene matches. This CDR3 region has 13 residues. Germline CDR1 SGHNT, CDR2 YENEEA. The CDR3 DNA is TGTGCCAGCAGGACGGCGGGAGGGCTTCAGCAGTTCTTC. Translation: CASRTAGGLQQFF.

The J gene is TRBJ1-4, the V gene TRBV20-1, with D unclear. The CDR3 totals 11 residues. The germline V gene has CDR1 DFQATT and CDR2 SNEGSKA (reference sequence). Between the trimmed V and J ends, which lost 3 bases and 7 bases, there was a span of 6 bases. CDR3 amino acids: CSASRAEKLFF. The CDR3 DNA sequence: TGCAGTGCTAGTAGGGCTGAAAAACTGTTTTTT.

This clone has more than one count but fewer than ten. The chain uses TRBV18 and TRBJ1-5; a weak D match, TRBD1 (5 bases). The CDR3 length is 14 residues. The V and J ends lost 6 bases and 4 bases respectively, with 13 bases between them. Germline CDR1 KGHSH, CDR2 LQKENI. The CDR3 sequence is CASSPQGGNQPQHF. CDR3 DNA: TGTGCCAGCTCCCCCCAGGGTGGTAATCAGCCCCAGCATTTT.

V and J are TRBV28 and TRBJ2-7; TRBD2 aligns across 10 bases. The CDR3 extends over 14 amino acids. CDR1 and CDR2 from the germline V gene are MDHEN and SYDVKM. With V trimmed by 7 bases and J by 1 base, 4 bases remained unmatched. CDR3 bases: TGTGCCAGCAAAGGACTAGCGGAGTCCTACGAGCAGTACTTC. Translating it yields CASKGLAESYEQYF.

This clone has just one count. This chain joins TRBV4-3 and TRBJ2-4; D not resolved. V was cut by 0 bases and J by 2 bases, with 8 bases left in between. The CDR3 consists of 15 residues. CDR1 and CDR2 (germline): LGHNA, YSLEER. CDR3 bases: TGCGCCAGCAGCCAAGATAGGTCCCCCAAAAACATTCAGTACTTC. It specifies CASSQDRSPKNIQYF.

V and J are TRBV27 and TRBJ2-7; D may correspond to TRBD1 or TRBD2 (8 bases each). CDR3 length: 22 residues. Germline CDR1 and CDR2: MNHEY and SMNVEV (reference sequence). V lost 5 bases to trimming and J lost 2 bases, with 37 bases between them. The CDR3 sequence is CASSLQTGVLSSGSHITYEQYF. CDR3 sequence (DNA): TGTGCCAGCAGTCTCCAGACAGGGGTATTATCGAGCGGGAGTCATATAACCTACGAGCAGTACTTC.

This chain uses TRBV5-6 with TRBJ2-7; D unresolved. CDR1 and CDR2 (germline): SGHDT, YYEEEE. CDR3 length: 13 residues. Between the trimmed V and J ends, which lost 5 bases and 4 bases, there was a span of 13 bases. The CDR3 sequence: CASSKYIFYEQYF. Here the CDR3 DNA reads TGTGCCAGCAGTAAGTACATTTTTTACGAGCAGTACTTC.